These 11 T cell receptor beta chains share one sample of origin, sequenced in a study of beta chain features in type 1 diabetes. Isolated RNA was reverse transcribed in full, so expressed TCRB transcripts were sequenced. Generated by immunoSEQ multiplex PCR, the TCRdb table keeps only in-frame clones and is missing some. The sample yields about 200,000 clones, roughly a tenth seen once. The sample comprised central memory CD4+ T cells from blood. Every receptor here comes from a man between 18 and 29 years old in good health.

The chain is built from TRBV28 and TRBJ2-7; a possible D gene is TRBD1 (6 bases). This CDR3 has 14 residues. V lost 3 bases and J 0 bases, leaving 9 bases between the germline ends. CDR1 MDHEN and CDR2 SYDVKM come from the germline V gene. The CDR3 region has the DNA TGTGCCAGCAGTTTGACGGACAGCTCCTACGAGCAGTACTTC. As protein: CASSLTDSSYEQYF.

The sample holds many counts of this clone. The chain is built from TRBV28 and TRBJ1-1; D uncertain. The CDR3 is made up of 13 amino acids. Trimming left V 7 bases short and J 1 base short, with 10 bases between. From germline, CDR1 is MDHEN and CDR2 SYDVKM. The CDR3 loop reads CASIVRENTEAFF. The DNA for the CDR3 is TGTGCCAGCATCGTCCGGGAGAACACTGAAGCTTTCTTT.

The chain employs TRBV6-6 and TRBJ1-1; unclear D gene. The V gene lost 8 bases and the J gene lost 10 bases, with 17 bases spanning the gap. This CDR3 has 12 amino acids. The germline V gene has CDR1 MNHNY and CDR2 SVGAGI (reference sequence). CDR3 loop: CASGPPGVGAFF. Here the CDR3 DNA reads TGTGCCAGCGGACCCCCGGGCGTGGGAGCTTTCTTT.

In its sample, this clone was seen a few times. The V call is TRBV30, the J call TRBJ2-1, with 8 positions matching TRBD2. This CDR3 spans 14 amino acids. The germline gives CDR1 GTSNPN, CDR2 SVGIG (reference sequence). J gave up 1 base and V 5 bases, and 4 bases lay outside the gene matches. The CDR3 is CAWGLAPSYNEQFF. In DNA, the CDR3 is TGTGCCTGGGGACTAGCCCCTTCCTACAATGAGCAGTTCTTC.

The CDR3 sequence: CASTNSGRPNEQFF. The CDR3 DNA follows: TGCGCCAGCACAAATAGCGGGAGGCCCAATGAGCAGTTCTTC. The V and J genes are TRBV5-1 and TRBJ2-1; 10 bases are shared with TRBD2. The CDR3 is made up of 14 amino acids. The V gene end was trimmed by 6 bases and the J gene end by 6 bases; junction bases not matched to a gene: 6. The germline V gene encodes CDR1 SGHRS and CDR2 YFSETQ.

This chain links TRBV7-2 with TRBJ2-3, with D possibly being TRBD1 (6 bases). The CDR3 sequence is 16 residues long. V was shortened by 1 base and J by 2 bases, with 13 bases between the two germline ends. In germline, CDR1 is SGHTA, CDR2 FQGNSA. The CDR3 protein is CASSLGGHTNTDTQYF. In DNA form, the CDR3 reads TGTGCCAGCAGCTTAGGGGGACACACCAACACAGATACGCAGTATTTT.

The gene calls are TRBV5-1 and TRBJ2-7; TRBD1 might be the D (6 bases). Germline assignment: CDR1 SGHRS and CDR2 YFSETQ. Trimming shortened V by 4 bases and J by 2 bases, and 10 bases separated the two germline ends. CDR3 length equals 13 residues. The CDR3 DNA follows: TGCGCCAGCAGCCAGGACAGTACCTACGAGCAGTACTTC. Amino acids: CASSQDSTYEQYF. Using reference TRBV5-1 and TRBJ2-7 for the parts outside the CDR3, the full variable domain is KAGVTQTPRYLIKTRGQQVTLSCSPISGHRSVSWYQQTPGQGLQFLFEYFSETQRNKGNFPGRFSGRQFSNSRSEMNVSTLELGDSALYLCASSQDSTYEQYFGPGTRLTVT.

Only a few counts were recorded for this clone. The rearrangement links TRBV29-1 to TRBJ1-1, with D possibly matching TRBD1 (6 bases). Trimming left V 5 bases short and J 4 bases short, with 14 bases between. From germline, CDR1 is SQVTM and CDR2 ANQGSEA. CDR3 length equals 13 residues. The CDR3 DNA follows: TGCAGCGTTAACCAACAGGGTCCCACTGAAGCTTTCTTT. As protein: CSVNQQGPTEAFF.

The chain joins TRBV7-2 to TRBJ2-7, with 12 bases that match TRBD2. The trim removed 0 bases at V and 2 bases at J, leaving 11 bases unmatched. The germline V gene has CDR1 SGHTA and CDR2 FQGNSA. The CDR3 is made up of 19 amino acids. CDR3 nucleotide sequence: TGTGCCAGCAGCTTAGCCGCTACTAGCGGGGGGACCCGTACCTACGAGCAGTACTTC. Protein: CASSLAATSGGTRTYEQYF.

This clone was detected ten times or more. The chain has TRBV5-1 and TRBJ1-1, with TRBD1 matching over 7 bases. Germline loops: CDR1 SGHRS, CDR2 YFSETQ. This CDR3 region has 14 residues. The V segment lost 3 bases and the J segment 5 bases; nucleotides outside the gene matches: 7. The CDR3 bases are TGCGCCAGCAGCTCACAGGGGAGAGGGACTGAAGCTTTCTTT. Translation gives CASSSQGRGTEAFF.

This clone was detected only a few times. The genes are TRBV6-6 and TRBJ2-1, with TRBD2 matching over 10 bases. Trimming took 5 bases from V and 9 from J; bases not matched to a gene: 10. This CDR3 has 15 amino acids. Germline V gene sequence: CDR1 MNHNY, CDR2 SVGAGI (reference sequence). This CDR3 reads CASSATWGTSAEQFF. The CDR3 region has the DNA TGTGCCAGCAGTGCAACTTGGGGGACTAGCGCTGAGCAGTTCTTC.